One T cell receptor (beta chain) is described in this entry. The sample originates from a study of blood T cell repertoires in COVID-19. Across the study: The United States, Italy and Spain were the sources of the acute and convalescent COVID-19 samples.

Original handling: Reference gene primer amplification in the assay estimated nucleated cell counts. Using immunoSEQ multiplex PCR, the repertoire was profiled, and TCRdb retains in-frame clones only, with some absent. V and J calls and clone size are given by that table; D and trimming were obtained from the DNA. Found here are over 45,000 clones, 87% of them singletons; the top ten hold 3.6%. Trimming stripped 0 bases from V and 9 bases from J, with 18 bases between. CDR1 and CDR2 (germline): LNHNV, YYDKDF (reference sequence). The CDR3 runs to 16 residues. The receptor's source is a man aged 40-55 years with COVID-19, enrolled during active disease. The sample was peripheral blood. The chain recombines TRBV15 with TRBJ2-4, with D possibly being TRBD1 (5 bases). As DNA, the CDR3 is TGTGCCACCAGCAGAGAGTCGGTGCCAGGGATCGGCATTCAGTACTTC. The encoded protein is CATSRESVPGIGIQYF.